This TCR beta chain was observed in a study of neoadjuvant nivolumab and ipilimumab in lung cancer. Some clones are missing from TCRdb's copy, which holds only in-frame ones; the method was immunoSEQ multiplex PCR. The table lists several thousand clones, roughly nine tenths of them singletons. Regarding the study as a whole: TCR receptors were sequenced in few samples.

Per germline, CDR1 LGHNA and CDR2 YNFKEQ. The germline V and J ends were trimmed by 3 bases and 0 bases, with 4 bases remaining between them. This CDR3 spans 13 amino acids. About this clone: Its antigen is undetermined.

The sequence came from an adult with non-small cell lung cancer. Some clones in this sample may be carry-over from other donors' samples. The sequences come from tumor tissue, collected after neoadjuvant nivolumab, alone or with ipilimumab, at or shortly before surgery. The chain joins TRBV4-2 to TRBJ2-3; no reliable D call. As DNA, the CDR3 is TGTGCCAGCAGCCAGACTAGCACAGATACGCAGTATTTT. Translated: CASSQTSTDTQYF.